This is a list of T cell receptor beta chains from one sample in a study of T cell repertoires in cytomegalovirus infection. TCRdb re-called the reads with MiXCR, one entry per CDR3 protein. The table includes around 230,000 distinct CDR3 sequences, 5% to 8.5% detected once. The sample was PBMCs. Receptors originate from a human donor in good health (CMV status not recorded). Some clones in this sample may be carry-over from other donors' samples. Both conserved end residues are part of each CDR3. A D gene is named only where the DNA matches it firmly. Part of the rows lack a size; the others show once, few, many or a class for expanded clones.

D gene	V gene	clone size	J gene	CDR3 DNA	CDR3 protein
TRBD1	TRBV28	many	TRBJ2-5	TGTGCCAGCAGTTTAGGCCGGGACAGCATCCAAGAGACCCAGTACTTC	CASSLGRDSIQETQYF
.	TRBV5-1	many	TRBJ1-6	TGCGCCAGCAGCTTGGTGGCGGGGGATAATTCACCCCTCCACTTT	CASSLVAGDNSPLHF
.	TRBV29-1	many	TRBJ1-1	TGCAGCGTTGGGCAGAGAGGGACTGAAGCTTTCTTT	CSVGQRGTEAFF
.	TRBV28	few	TRBJ1-2	TGTGCCAGCATGGGGCCTAACTATGGCTACACCTTC	CASMGPNYGYTF
.	TRBV13	many	TRBJ1-6	TGTGCCAGCAGCTTTGGGGCCTCCTATAATTCACCCCTCCACTTT	CASSFGASYNSPLHF
.	TRBV5-6	.	TRBJ1-1	TGTGCCAGCAGACCGGGGCCGCCTTCGGTGAGCACTGAAGCTTTCTTT	CASRPGPPSVSTEAFF
TRBD1	TRBV2	many	TRBJ2-4	TGTGCCAGCAGTCGGGCCGGGACAGCCGGCCACGACATTCAGTACTTC	CASSRAGTAGHDIQYF
TRBD2	TRBV12-3/TRBV12-4	many	TRBJ2-3	TGTGCCAGCAGTGGGCATGTGGGACTAGCGGGGACAGATACGCAGTATTTT	CASSGHVGLAGTDTQYF
TRBD1	TRBV6-6	many	TRBJ1-2	TGTGCCAGCAGCTCCGTTGGGGACAGTCCCTATGGCTACACCTTC	CASSSVGDSPYGYTF
.	TRBV24-1	many	TRBJ2-5	TGTGCCACCAGTGAACCCGACGGGCAAGAGACCCAGTACTTC	CATSEPDGQETQYF
.	TRBV7-2	many	TRBJ2-1	TGTGCCAGCAGCTTTGGACCGATAGGTGGCCATGGGGTCAATGAGCAGTTCTTC	CASSFGPIGGHGVNEQFF
.	TRBV20-1	many	TRBJ2-1	TGCAGTGCTCAGACCGTCAGCTCCTACAATGAGCAGTTCTTC	CSAQTVSSYNEQFF
TRBD2	TRBV19	few	TRBJ2-2	TGTGCCAGTAGAGGGTGGGGGGGCACCGGGGAGCTGTTTTTT	CASRGWGGTGELFF
TRBD2	TRBV7-2	many	TRBJ2-5	TGTGCCAGCAGCTTAGTGGGGACTAGCGGGGGACAAGAGACCCAGTACTTC	CASSLVGTSGGQETQYF
.	TRBV10-3	few	TRBJ2-7	TGTGCCATCAGTGAGTCTCCAGGGTCCCCTGACGAGCAGTACTTC	CAISESPGSPDEQYF
.	TRBV2	few	TRBJ2-7	TGTGCCAGCAGTGGGGCCACGGACGAGCAGTACTTC	CASSGATDEQYF
.	TRBV25-1	many	TRBJ1-2	TGTGCCAGCAGTGAATCCAGGTTAGGCTATGGCTACACCTTC	CASSESRLGYGYTF
TRBD1	TRBV9	.	TRBJ1-2	TGTGCCAGCAGCGCGCAGACCCTACAGGGGTCGTCGGCTAACTATGGCTACACCTTC	CASSAQTLQGSSANYGYTF
TRBD1	TRBV5-1	many	TRBJ2-7	TGCGCCAGCAGCTTCACGGGACAGGCCATCGAGCAGTACTTC	CASSFTGQAIEQYF
.	TRBV4-1	many	TRBJ1-3	TGCGCCAGCAGCCAAGATGGTAACTCTGGAAACACCATATATTTT	CASSQDGNSGNTIYF
TRBD2	TRBV5-1	few	TRBJ2-7	TGCGCCAGCAGCTTGGCCCCTAGCGGGGGCTCCTACGAGCAGTACTTC	CASSLAPSGGSYEQYF
TRBD2	TRBV29-1	many	TRBJ2-1	TGCAGCGTTCCGACTAGCGGGGGTTCCTCCTACAATGAGCAGTTCTTC	CSVPTSGGSSYNEQFF
.	TRBV2	many	TRBJ1-4	TGTGCCAGCAGTGAATGGCGCTTTGGCAGGAATGAAAAACTGTTTTTT	CASSEWRFGRNEKLFF
.	TRBV27	many	TRBJ1-5	TGTGCCAGCAGTGATAATTTCGGGACACTTAATCAGCCCCAGCATTTT	CASSDNFGTLNQPQHF
.	TRBV7-2	many	TRBJ2-2	TGTGCCAGCAGCTTAGACGCAGGCCGGGAGCTGTTTTTT	CASSLDAGRELFF
.	TRBV14	many	TRBJ2-3	TGTGCCAGCAGCCAAGATCTGGGGGCAGCAGATACGCAGTATTTT	CASSQDLGAADTQYF
.	TRBV28	.	TRBJ2-2	TGTGCCAGCAGTTTAAGGGTCCCCACCGGGGAGCTGTTTTTT	CASSLRVPTGELFF
.	TRBV12-3/TRBV12-4	many	TRBJ2-1	TGTGCCAGCAGTCCCTCTTCAATGGGGAAATACAATGAGCAGTTCTTC	CASSPSSMGKYNEQFF
TRBD1	TRBV28	many	TRBJ2-7	TGTGCCAGCAAACACAGGGGAACCGAGCAGTACTTC	CASKHRGTEQYF
TRBD2	TRBV7-2	.	TRBJ2-7	TGTGCCAGCAGCTTATTGGGAGGGAGTGAGAACGAGCAGTACTTC	CASSLLGGSENEQYF
.	TRBV19	many	TRBJ2-6	TGTGCCAGTAGTGTGGGTCCGGCTTCTGGGGCCAACGTCCTGACTTTC	CASSVGPASGANVLTF
.	TRBV5-1	many	TRBJ2-2	TGCGCCAGCAGCTTGGCCACACAGACTAACACCGGGGAGCTGTTTTTT	CASSLATQTNTGELFF
.	TRBV4-2	many	TRBJ2-2	TGTGCCAGCAGCAAAAAAGACACCGGGGAGCTGTTTTTT	CASSKKDTGELFF
.	TRBV6-8	many	TRBJ1-3	TGTGCCAGCAGTAGCGACCGACCCTCTGGAAACACCATATATTTT	CASSSDRPSGNTIYF
TRBD1	TRBV28	many	TRBJ2-5	TGTGCCAGCAGCATTCCGGACAGGGTCAGGGAGACCCAGTACTTC	CASSIPDRVRETQYF
TRBD1	TRBV28	many	TRBJ1-5	TGTGCCACCGTGACAGGGCAGGGGGCAAAGGTCCGTCAGCCCCAGCATTTT	CATVTGQGAKVRQPQHF
.	TRBV4-1	many	TRBJ1-4	TGCGCCAGCAGCCAGGAGGGACTCCCTAATGAAAAACTGTTTTTT	CASSQEGLPNEKLFF
.	TRBV12-3/TRBV12-4	.	TRBJ2-7	TGTGCCAGCAGTGAATGGGAGAGAAAGTACTTC	CASSEWERKYF
.	TRBV11-2	many	TRBJ2-7	TGTGCCAGCAGCTTCCGAAGACAGGATTCGCAGTACTTC	CASSFRRQDSQYF
.	TRBV6-5	few	TRBJ2-5	TGTGCCAGCGCGGTAAGGCCACGAGAGACCCAGTACTTC	CASAVRPRETQYF
.	TRBV9	.	TRBJ1-1	TGTGCCAGCAGCATCATTGACGGCCCGGTGACTGAAGCTTTCTTT	CASSIIDGPVTEAFF
.	TRBV5-5	many	TRBJ2-7	TGTGCCAGCAGCTTGCGAGTAGCACCCGATTTCGAGCAGTACTTC	CASSLRVAPDFEQYF
.	TRBV5-1	many	TRBJ1-2	TGCGCCAGCAGCTTTTACAGGGACGGCTACACCTTC	CASSFYRDGYTF
.	TRBV28	many	TRBJ2-7	TGTGCCAGCAGTCCCCAAAACTACGAGCAGTACTTC	CASSPQNYEQYF
.	TRBV6-5	many	TRBJ2-7	TGTGCCAGCAGTTACAGGGGTAGCTACGAGCAGTACTTC	CASSYRGSYEQYF
.	TRBV2	.	TRBJ2-2	TGTGCCAGCGGTCGGGAAGGGGTCGGGAACACCGGGGAGCTGTTTTTT	CASGREGVGNTGELFF
.	TRBV27	many	TRBJ1-2	TGTGCCAGCAGTTCTGCCCTACAGGCATATGGCTACACCTTC	CASSSALQAYGYTF
.	TRBV12-3/TRBV12-4	many	TRBJ1-2	TGTGCCAGCAGTTTACAGAGGACTAACTATGGCTACACCTTC	CASSLQRTNYGYTF
.	TRBV4-3	many	TRBJ1-4	TGCGCCAGCAGCCAAGATCGGGCAGGGAATGAAAAACTGTTTTTT	CASSQDRAGNEKLFF
.	TRBV2	many	TRBJ1-1	TGTGCCAGCAGTGATCGGGTTATGAACACTGAAGCTTTCTTT	CASSDRVMNTEAFF
.	TRBV29-1	.	TRBJ2-7	TGCAGCGTTAGAAGGACAGCCTACGAGCAGTACTTC	CSVRRTAYEQYF
.	TRBV20-1	many	TRBJ2-3	TGCAGTGCTAGTGGATCCGGCACAGATACGCAGTATTTT	CSASGSGTDTQYF
.	TRBV2	many	TRBJ2-6	TGTGCCAGCAAGGGTGACTCTGGGGCCAACGTCCTGACTTTC	CASKGDSGANVLTF
.	TRBV20-1	many	TRBJ1-1	TGCAGTGCTAGAGATCGGAGGGGAGGAGGAACTGAAGCTTTCTTT	CSARDRRGGGTEAFF
.	TRBV6-2/TRBV6-3	many	TRBJ1-1	TGTGCCAGCAGTTACTCGAAGAACAGGGCGAACACTGAAGCTTTCTTT	CASSYSKNRANTEAFF
.	TRBV2	many	TRBJ1-2	TGTGCCAGCAGTAAGGACAGTCTCTATGGCTACACCTTC	CASSKDSLYGYTF
.	TRBV29-1	.	TRBJ2-5	TGCAGCGTTAAGACACCTCCCCAAGAGACCCAGTACTTC	CSVKTPPQETQYF
.	TRBV2	few	TRBJ2-2	TGTGCCAGCAGTTGGAGCCGGGACACCGGGGAGCTGTTTTTT	CASSWSRDTGELFF
TRBD2	TRBV29-1	many	TRBJ2-1	TGCAGCGTTATCCCCATTAGCGGGCCCTACAATGAGCAGTTCTTC	CSVIPISGPYNEQFF